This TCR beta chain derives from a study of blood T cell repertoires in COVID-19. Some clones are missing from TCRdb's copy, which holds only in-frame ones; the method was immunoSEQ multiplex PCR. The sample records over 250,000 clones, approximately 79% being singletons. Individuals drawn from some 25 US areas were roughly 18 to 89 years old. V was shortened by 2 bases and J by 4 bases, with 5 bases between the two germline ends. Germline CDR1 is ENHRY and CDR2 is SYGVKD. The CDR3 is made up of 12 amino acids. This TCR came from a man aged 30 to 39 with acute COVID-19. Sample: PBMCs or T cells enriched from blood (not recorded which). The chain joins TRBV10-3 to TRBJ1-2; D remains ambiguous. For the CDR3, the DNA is TGTGCCATCAGTGAGAACGGCTATGGCTACACCTTC. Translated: CAISENGYGYTF.